The source of this TCR beta chain is a study of blood T cell repertoires in COVID-19. Study-level information: COVID-19 samples from acute and convalescent phases originated in the United States, Italy and Spain.

As originally analysed: Using reference gene primer amplification, nucleated cell counts were estimated. The table came from immunoSEQ multiplex PCR; TCRdb's copy has only in-frame clones and leaves some out. The V and J calls and clone size are taken from that table; D and trimming were inferred from the DNA. The sample lists roughly 140,000 clones, almost 90% occurring once. Trimming left V 0 bases short and J 10 bases short, with 13 bases between. Germline loops: CDR1 LGHDT, CDR2 YNNKEL (reference sequence). This CDR3 contains 15 residues. Sequenced sample: peripheral blood. The V call is TRBV3-1 (or the pseudogene TRBV3-2), the J call TRBJ1-6; tentatively, D is TRBD1 (6 bases). The sequence was collected from a man between 50 and 59 years old with active or convalescent COVID-19. The CDR3 DNA follows: TGTGCCAGCAGCCAAGATGGGGCAGGGGAATCACCCCTCCACTTT. It translates to CASSQDGAGESPLHF.